The 20 T cell receptor beta chains below were found in one sample sequenced in a study of T cells expressing NK-cell markers. After re-calling the 5' RACE reads, TCRdb lists one entry per CDR3 protein, DNA absent. The listing records 500,000 to 700,000 distinct CDR3 sequences. What was sequenced was blood T cells: a sorted CD56 or NKG2C T cell subset, CD4+ or CD8+ T cells, or bulk PBMC T cells (not recorded which). The receptors shown here come from a young man in good health.

The rearrangement links TRBV29-1 to TRBJ2-3; TCRdb outputs TRBD2, but without DNA this stays unchecked. CDR3 length: 15 amino acids. Germline CDR1 reads SQVTM; CDR2 reads ANQGSEA. The chain's CDR3 is CSVLSLAGVPDTQYF.

The chain links TRBV3-1 to TRBJ2-4; the TCRdb call, TRBD1, lacks DNA for checking. The CDR3 sequence is 13 residues long. CDR1 is LGHDT, CDR2 YNNKEL, per germline (reference sequence). The CDR3 loop reads CASTQSSGDIQYF.

The genes are TRBV5-1 and TRBJ2-7; TCRdb proposes TRBD2, but this gene call is untestable without DNA. The CDR3 runs to 15 residues. The V gene's germline CDR1 is SGHRS and CDR2 YFSETQ. CDR3 residues: CASSSGRTDSYEQYF.

This chain joins TRBV5-1 and TRBJ2-1; TCRdb's D call of TRBD1 is untestable without DNA. Germline V lookup: CDR1 SGHRS, CDR2 YFSETQ. CDR3 length: 16 amino acids. CDR3 sequence: CASSLFKPRGYNEQFF.

The chain carries TRBV12-3 or TRBV12-4 and TRBJ1-2. This CDR3 spans 14 amino acids. CDR3 residues: CASSPLRSNYGYTF.

The CDR3 is CSVSGRANEKLFF. The chain employs TRBV29-1 and TRBJ1-4. The CDR3 is made up of 13 amino acids. Per germline, CDR1 SQVTM and CDR2 ANQGSEA. The full variable domain, rest sourced from reference TRBV29-1 and TRBJ1-4, is SAVISQKPSRDICQRGTSLTIQCQVDSQVTMMFWYRQQPGQSLTLIATANQGSEATYESGFVIDKFPISRPNLTFSTLTVSNMSPEDSSIYLCSVSGRANEKLFFGSGTQLSVL.

This chain connects TRBV12-3 or TRBV12-4 to TRBJ2-1; TCRdb gives TRBD1 as the D gene, but with no DNA this cannot be confirmed. The CDR3 length is 15 residues. CDR3 amino acids: CASTHRDRGDNEQFF.

The chain employs TRBV3-1 and TRBJ2-7. Germline V gene sequence: CDR1 LGHDT, CDR2 YNNKEL (reference sequence). This CDR3 is built from 15 residues. CDR3 protein: CASSQVVGENYEQYF.

The chain carries TRBV9 and TRBJ2-3. CDR1 and CDR2 from the germline V gene are SGDLS and YYNGEE. The CDR3 covers 14 residues. The CDR3 loop reads CASGLDLGTDTQYF.

V and J are TRBV10-2 and TRBJ2-5. CDR3 length equals 11 residues. The germline CDR1 and CDR2 sequences are WSHSY and SAAADI. CDR3 loop: CASRAGETQYF.

The rearrangement joins TRBV7-9 to TRBJ2-7; lacking DNA, the TRBD2 call made by TCRdb goes unchecked. This CDR3 contains 17 residues. Per germline, CDR1 SEHNR and CDR2 FQNEAQ (reference sequence). CDR3 amino acids: CASSLDGSGRRGYEQYF. The full variable domain, with the rest looked up from reference TRBV7-9 and TRBJ2-7, is DTGVSQNPRHKITKRGQNVTFRCDPISEHNRLYWYRQTLGQGPEFLTYFQNEAQLEKSRLLSDRFSAERPKGSFSTLEIQRTEQGDSAMYLCASSLDGSGRRGYEQYFGPGTRLTVT.

The chain uses TRBV6-2 or TRBV6-3 and TRBJ2-7; TCRdb names TRBD2, which stays unverified in the absence of DNA. Germline CDR1 and CDR2: MNHEY and SVGEGT. This CDR3 has 15 amino acids. This CDR3 is CASSYPTFGEAEQYF.

The V call is TRBV20-1, the J call TRBJ2-7; no DNA is available, so the TRBD1 call from TCRdb remains unchecked. This CDR3 contains 15 residues. Germline assignment: CDR1 DFQATT and CDR2 SNEGSKA (reference sequence). Here the CDR3 reads CSARGRGQVNYEQYF.

V and J are TRBV15 and TRBJ2-3; TCRdb's assignment of TRBD1 cannot be checked, as there is no DNA. This CDR3 is built from 14 residues. Germline V gives CDR1 LNHNV, CDR2 YYDKDF (reference sequence). CDR3 sequence: CATSRGRQVNTQYF.

V gene TRBV12-3 or TRBV12-4 combines with J gene TRBJ2-5; TCRdb's D call, TRBD2, is unchecked because there is no DNA. This CDR3 region has 13 residues. CDR3 protein: CASRASYLETQYF.

The chain links TRBV20-1 to TRBJ1-2; TCRdb's D call, TRBD1, is unchecked because there is no DNA. Germline V CDR1 and CDR2: DFQATT, SNEGSKA (reference sequence). This CDR3 spans 16 amino acids. The CDR3 reads CSARPPTGDSNYGYTF.

CDR3 amino acids: CSATDGSFYNEQFF. The V gene is TRBV20-1, the J gene TRBJ2-1. Germline CDR1 DFQATT, CDR2 SNEGSKA (reference sequence). The CDR3 is 14 amino acids.

The chain couples TRBV11-2 to TRBJ2-1; TCRdb names TRBD1, which stays unverified in the absence of DNA. Germline CDR1 reads SGHAT; CDR2 reads FQNNGV. This CDR3 is built from 15 residues. The CDR3 loop reads CATRRVAGYYNEQFF.

V gene TRBV4-1 combines with J gene TRBJ1-1; the TCRdb call, TRBD1, lacks DNA for checking. Germline V lookup: CDR1 MGHRA, CDR2 YSYEKL. CDR3 length: 14 residues. The CDR3 is CASSPHTGNTEAFF.

The chain has TRBV12-3 or TRBV12-4 and TRBJ2-7. This CDR3 region has 13 residues. CDR3 sequence: CASSLGPIDEQYF.